These 14 T cell receptor beta chains were sequenced from one sample in a study of blood T cell repertoires in COVID-19. The method was immunoSEQ multiplex PCR; TCRdb's version includes in-frame clones alone and lacks a portion of them. The table includes fewer than 150,000 clones, about 77% detected once. Material for sequencing was peripheral blood. The source is an elderly man with acute or convalescent COVID-19.

The chain combines TRBV7-9 with TRBJ2-2; a weak D match, TRBD2 (5 bases). Germline V CDR1 and CDR2: SEHNR, FQNEAQ (reference sequence). Trimming pared 3 bases from V and 2 bases from J, leaving 13 bases between. The CDR3 extends over 16 amino acids. The CDR3 bases are TGTGCCAGCAGCTTCCGGGGAAGGGCAAACACCGGGGAGCTGTTTTTT. This codes for CASSFRGRANTGELFF.

This rearrangement joins TRBV27 to TRBJ2-1; tentatively, D is TRBD2 (5 bases). The V end lost 5 bases, the J end lost 11 bases, and 16 bases lay between the germline ends. The CDR3 loop spans 13 amino acids. Germline loops: CDR1 MNHEY, CDR2 SMNVEV (reference sequence). This CDR3 reads CASSVHGGGKQFF. The CDR3 bases are TGTGCCAGCAGTGTACACGGAGGTGGGAAGCAGTTCTTC.

This clone was counted between two and nine times. The chain joins TRBV5-1 to TRBJ2-7, with a possible D match to TRBD1 (5 bases). This CDR3 has 14 amino acids. Germline V gene data show CDR1 as SGHRS and CDR2 as YFSETQ. V dropped 3 bases and J dropped 5 bases, with 15 bases sitting between them. DNA for the CDR3: TGCGCCAGCAGCTCCGACAGCCCTAGGGACGAGCAGTACTTC. Its protein product is CASSSDSPRDEQYF.

This chain uses TRBV19 with TRBJ2-4; D is uncertain. V was trimmed by 1 base and J by 1 base, leaving 11 bases between them. Looked up from germline, CDR1 is LNHDA and CDR2 is SQIVND (reference sequence). The CDR3 contains 16 residues. The CDR3 sequence is CASSIGGPIAKNIQYF. The CDR3 nucleotides are TGTGCCAGTAGTATAGGTGGGCCGATCGCCAAAAACATTCAGTACTTC.

The V gene is TRBV29-1, the J gene TRBJ2-1; D gene ambiguous. The CDR3 totals 11 residues. Trimming shortened V by 7 bases and J by 10 bases, and 14 bases separated the two germline ends. Germline CDR1 and CDR2: SQVTM and ANQGSEA. In DNA, the CDR3 is TGCAGCGACACTATCTCTGGCGAGCAGTTCTTC. This gives the protein CSDTISGEQFF.

The chain uses TRBV15 and TRBJ2-5; perhaps TRBD2 as D (6 bases). The germline V gene encodes CDR1 LNHNV and CDR2 YYDKDF (reference sequence). The CDR3 consists of 14 residues. Trimming shortened V by 8 bases and J by 5 bases, and 18 bases separated the two germline ends. The CDR3, as DNA: TGTGCCACCTGGGATGATGCGGGAAGGGAGACCCAGTACTTC. Translating gives CATWDDAGRETQYF.

The rearrangement uses TRBV18 and TRBJ2-1; D possibly corresponds to TRBD2 (6 bases). The CDR3 length is 13 residues. CDR1 and CDR2 from the germline V gene are KGHSH and LQKENI. V was trimmed by 4 bases and J by 2 bases, leaving 6 bases between them. This chain's CDR3 is CASSLAAYNEQFF. The CDR3, as DNA: TGTGCCAGCTCACTAGCGGCCTACAATGAGCAGTTCTTC.

CDR3 sequence: CASSPSRGGSGQYF. For the CDR3, the DNA is TGTGCCAGCTCACCATCGCGGGGGGGCTCCGGGCAGTACTTC. The V call is TRBV18, the J call TRBJ2-7; 9 positions match TRBD2. Germline CDR1 is KGHSH and CDR2 is LQKENI. There are 14 residues in the CDR3. Unmatched junction bases numbered 8, after V lost 2 bases and J lost 9 bases. The full variable domain, its missing parts supplied by reference TRBV18 and TRBJ2-7, is NAGVMQNPRHLVRRRGQEARLRCSPMKGHSHVYWYRQLPEEGLKFMVYLQKENIIDESGMPKERFSAEFPKEGPSILRIQQVVRGDSAAYFCASSPSRGGSGQYFGPGTRLTVT.

The chain links TRBV6-4 to TRBJ1-5; D gene ambiguous. V lost 3 bases and J lost 5, with 20 bases in between. Germline V gene data show CDR1 as MRHNA and CDR2 as SNTAGT. The CDR3 sequence is 17 residues long. The CDR3 loop is CASSEPEMRDIHQPQHF. The CDR3 DNA is TGTGCCAGCAGTGAGCCCGAAATGAGGGATATTCATCAGCCCCAGCATTTT.

The J gene is TRBJ2-7, the V gene TRBV7-2, with 8 nucleotides matching TRBD1. Trimming at V came to 5 bases and at J to 3 bases, leaving 12 bases not matched to a gene. The CDR3 length is 16 residues. Germline lookup yields CDR1 SGHTA and CDR2 FQGNSA. CDR3 in amino acids: CASSRRTGSTVYEQYF. The CDR3 region has the DNA TGTGCCAGCAGCCGGCGGACAGGGTCGACTGTCTACGAGCAGTACTTC.

This sequence joins TRBV19 and TRBJ2-3; TRBD2 aligns across 8 bases. CDR3 length equals 14 residues. Trimming cost V 9 bases and J 4 bases; bases outside gene matches: 9. Germline V gene data show CDR1 as LNHDA and CDR2 as SQIVND (reference sequence). The CDR3 sequence: CASGGGRRSDTQYF. The CDR3 DNA follows: TGTGCCAGCGGGGGGGGCCGACGATCAGATACGCAGTATTTT.

V is TRBV6-5 and J is TRBJ2-5; 9 bases match TRBD2. The CDR3 has 16 amino acids. V lost 4 bases to trimming and J lost 4 bases; unmatched junction nucleotides: 10. CDR1 is MNHEY and CDR2 is SVGAGI in the germline V gene. CDR3 in amino acids: CASSSHLAGAIETQYF. The CDR3 nucleotides read TGTGCCAGCAGTTCCCACTTAGCGGGGGCCATAGAGACCCAGTACTTC.

The V and J genes are TRBV5-4 and TRBJ1-1; no clear D gene. Trimming left V 1 base short and J 0 bases short, with 13 bases between. CDR3 length: 16 residues. Germline V gives CDR1 SGHNT, CDR2 YYREEE (reference sequence). CDR3 loop: CASSLLGANMNTEAFF. Here the CDR3 DNA reads TGTGCCAGCAGCTTGTTGGGAGCGAATATGAACACTGAAGCTTTCTTT. Drawing the rest from reference TRBV5-4 and TRBJ1-1, the complete variable domain is ETGVTQSPTHLIKTRGQQVTLRCSSQSGHNTVSWYQQALGQGPQFIFQYYREEENGRGNFPPRFSGLQFPNYSSELNVNALELDDSALYLCASSLLGANMNTEAFFGQGTRLTVV.

This rearrangement joins TRBV11-2 to TRBJ2-3, with a tentative D call TRBD2 (6 bases). Trimming left V 6 bases short and J 1 base short, with 17 bases between. This CDR3 is built from 16 residues. Germline V gives CDR1 SGHAT, CDR2 FQNNGV. CDR3 sequence (DNA): TGTGCCAGCAGTCAGGGACTGCCTGGCGGCACAGATACGCAGTATTTT. Encoded protein: CASSQGLPGGTDTQYF.